This record looks at one T cell receptor beta chain sequence and its context. Its specificity is not known. The sample comes from a study of PD-1 blockade in classical Hodgkin lymphoma. Whole-study findings and limits: The baseline diversity of complete responders showed similarity to that of newly diagnosed patients.

Germline V gives CDR1 SGHTA, CDR2 FQGNSA. CDR3 length equals 13 residues. Trimming shortened V by 3 bases and J by 6 bases, and 8 bases separated the two germline ends. Time point meaning: cycle 4 day 1 (C4D1), after 5 to 7 weeks of nivolumab. Brentuximab vedotin exposure varied, and every patient relapsed after autologous stem cell transplantation. Sequencing was performed with immunoSEQ multiplex PCR; in TCRdb, only in-frame clones are kept and a portion is missing. The table shows some 25,000 clones, with approximately 70% occurring only once. The chain couples TRBV7-2 to TRBJ2-2; D is undetermined. The sequence came from a human donor with classical Hodgkin lymphoma. Sequences were derived from peripheral blood mononuclear cells (PBMCs), sampled before the fourth cycle of nivolumab. The chain's CDR3 is CASSFLVPGELFF. The CDR3 DNA follows: TGTGCCAGCAGCTTCCTAGTCCCCGGGGAGCTGTTTTTT.